This TCR beta chain is drawn from a study of cytomegalovirus exposure and HLA in healthy donors. Study context: In an earlier analysis, approximately 120 million unique TCR beta sequences were found from some 200 million T cells. Points from the study as a whole: Some TCR beta chains (more than 150 of them) were listed as cytomegalovirus-associated. CMV serostatus was the sole immune exposure data available.

V lost 4 bases to trimming and J lost 6 bases; unmatched junction nucleotides: 6. The CDR3 contains 15 residues. The germline V gene encodes CDR1 SGHNT and CDR2 YYREEE (reference sequence). In the PCR, 60 Vbeta and 13 Jbeta primers were used. The repertoire was sequenced with immunoSEQ multiplex PCR; TCRdb's copy has only in-frame clones and lacks some. Its table lists 140,000 to 150,000 clones. Concerning this clone itself: Antigen unknown.

The chain carries TRBV5-4 and TRBJ2-1; 11 nucleotides align to TRBD1. Sequences were obtained from PBMCs. The TCR was taken from a male donor in good health and CMV-seronegative. The DNA for the CDR3 is TGTGCCAGCAGCCAGGACAGGGGGCGCGTCAATGAGCAGTTCTTC. Amino acid sequence: CASSQDRGRVNEQFF. Filled out from reference TRBV5-4 and TRBJ2-1, the complete variable domain reads ETGVTQSPTHLIKTRGQQVTLRCSSQSGHNTVSWYQQALGQGPQFIFQYYREEENGRGNFPPRFSGLQFPNYSSELNVNALELDDSALYLCASSQDRGRVNEQFFGPGTRLTVL.